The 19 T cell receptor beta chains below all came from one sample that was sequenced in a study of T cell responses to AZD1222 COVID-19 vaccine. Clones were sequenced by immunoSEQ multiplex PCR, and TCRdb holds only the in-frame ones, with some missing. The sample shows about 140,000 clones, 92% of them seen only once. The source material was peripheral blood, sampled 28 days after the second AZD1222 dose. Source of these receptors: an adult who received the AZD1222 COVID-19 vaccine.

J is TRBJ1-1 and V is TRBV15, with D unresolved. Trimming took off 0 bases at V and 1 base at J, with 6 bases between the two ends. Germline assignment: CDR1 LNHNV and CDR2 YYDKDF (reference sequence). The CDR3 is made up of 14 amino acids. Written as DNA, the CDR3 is TGTGCCACCAGCAGAGATAGAGGGAACACTGAAGCTTTCTTT. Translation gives CATSRDRGNTEAFF.

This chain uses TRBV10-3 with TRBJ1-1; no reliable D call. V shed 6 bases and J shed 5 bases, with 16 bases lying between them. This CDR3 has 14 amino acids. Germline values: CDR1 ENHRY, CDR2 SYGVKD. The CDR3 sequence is CAISPIPEGTEAFF. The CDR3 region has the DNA TGTGCCATCAGCCCGATTCCGGAGGGAACTGAAGCTTTCTTT.

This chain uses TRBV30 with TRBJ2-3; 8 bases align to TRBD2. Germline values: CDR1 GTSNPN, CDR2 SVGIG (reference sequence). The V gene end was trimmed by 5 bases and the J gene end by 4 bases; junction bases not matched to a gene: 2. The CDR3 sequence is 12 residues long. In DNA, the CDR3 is TGTGCCTGGGAGACTAGCGCAGATACGCAGTATTTT. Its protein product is CAWETSADTQYF.

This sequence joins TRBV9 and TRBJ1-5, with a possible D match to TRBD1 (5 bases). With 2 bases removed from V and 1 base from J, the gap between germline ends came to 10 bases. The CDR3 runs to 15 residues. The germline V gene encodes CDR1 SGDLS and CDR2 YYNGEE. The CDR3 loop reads CASSVGASSNQPQHF. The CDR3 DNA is TGTGCCAGCAGCGTTGGGGCCTCGAGCAATCAGCCCCAGCATTTT.

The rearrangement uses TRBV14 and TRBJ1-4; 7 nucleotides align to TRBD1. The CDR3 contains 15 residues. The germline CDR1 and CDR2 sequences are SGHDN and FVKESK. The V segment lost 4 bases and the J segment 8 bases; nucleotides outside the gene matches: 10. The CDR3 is CASSPKTGMKEKLFF. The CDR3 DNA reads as TGTGCCAGCAGCCCTAAGACAGGGATGAAGGAAAAACTGTTTTTT.

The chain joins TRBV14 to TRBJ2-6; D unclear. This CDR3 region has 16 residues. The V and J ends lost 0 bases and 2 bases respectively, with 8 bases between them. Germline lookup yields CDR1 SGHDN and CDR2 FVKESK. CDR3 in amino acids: CASSQDYRAGANVLTF. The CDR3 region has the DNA TGTGCCAGCAGCCAAGATTATAGGGCTGGGGCCAACGTCCTGACTTTC.

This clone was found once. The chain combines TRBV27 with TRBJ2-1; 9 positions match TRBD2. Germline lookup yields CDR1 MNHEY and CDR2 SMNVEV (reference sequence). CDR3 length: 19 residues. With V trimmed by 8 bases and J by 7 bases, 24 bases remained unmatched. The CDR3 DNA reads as TGTGCCAGCGCCCTTAGGCGGGGGGGAAAAGTACTTAAACGAAATGAGCAGTTCTTC. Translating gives CASALRRGGKVLKRNEQFF.

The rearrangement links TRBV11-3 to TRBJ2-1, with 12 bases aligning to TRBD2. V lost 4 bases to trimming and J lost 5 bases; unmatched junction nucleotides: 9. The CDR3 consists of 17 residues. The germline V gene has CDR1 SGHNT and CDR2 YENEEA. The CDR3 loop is CASSSVLTSGRNNEQFF. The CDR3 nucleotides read TGTGCCAGCAGCTCGGTCTTGACTAGCGGGAGAAACAATGAGCAGTTCTTC.

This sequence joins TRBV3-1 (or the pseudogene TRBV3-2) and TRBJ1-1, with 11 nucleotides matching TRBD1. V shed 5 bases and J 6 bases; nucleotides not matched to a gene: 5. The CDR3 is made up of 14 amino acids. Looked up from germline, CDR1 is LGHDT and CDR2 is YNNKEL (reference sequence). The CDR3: CASSGQGAYSEAFF. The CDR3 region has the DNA TGTGCCAGCAGCGGACAGGGGGCGTATTCTGAAGCTTTCTTT.

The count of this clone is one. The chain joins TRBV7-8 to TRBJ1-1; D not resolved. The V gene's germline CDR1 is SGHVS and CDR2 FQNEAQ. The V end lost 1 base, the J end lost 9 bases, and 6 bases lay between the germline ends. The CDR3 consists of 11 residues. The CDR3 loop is CASSLGVQAFF. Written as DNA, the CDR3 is TGTGCCAGCAGCTTAGGGGTGCAAGCTTTCTTT.

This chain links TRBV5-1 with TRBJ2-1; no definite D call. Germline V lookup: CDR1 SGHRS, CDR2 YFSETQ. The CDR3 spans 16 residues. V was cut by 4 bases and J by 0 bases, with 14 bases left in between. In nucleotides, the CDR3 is TGCGCCAGCAGCCCCTATGCCGCCTACTCCTACAATGAGCAGTTCTTC. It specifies CASSPYAAYSYNEQFF.

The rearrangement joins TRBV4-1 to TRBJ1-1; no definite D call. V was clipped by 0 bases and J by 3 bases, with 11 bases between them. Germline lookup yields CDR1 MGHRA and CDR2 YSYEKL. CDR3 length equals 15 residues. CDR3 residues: CASSQEFTADTEAFF. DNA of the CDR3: TGCGCCAGCAGCCAAGAGTTCACGGCTGACACTGAAGCTTTCTTT.

The CDR3, as DNA: TGTGCCAGCAGCGTAGACCTCAATGAGCAGTTCTTC. Protein: CASSVDLNEQFF. V usage is TRBV9 and J usage is TRBJ2-1; D is undetermined. This CDR3 is built from 12 residues. Between the trimmed V and J ends, which lost 0 bases and 6 bases, there was a span of 4 bases. The V gene's germline CDR1 is SGDLS and CDR2 YYNGEE.

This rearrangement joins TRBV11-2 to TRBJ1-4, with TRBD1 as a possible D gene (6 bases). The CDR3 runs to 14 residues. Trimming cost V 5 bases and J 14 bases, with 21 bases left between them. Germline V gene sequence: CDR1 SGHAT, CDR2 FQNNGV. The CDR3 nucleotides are TGTGCCAGCAGCACGGCAAACACCGGGACATTCCTGTTTTTT. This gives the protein CASSTANTGTFLFF. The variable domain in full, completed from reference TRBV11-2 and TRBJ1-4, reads EAGVAQSPRYKIIEKRQSVAFWCNPISGHATLYWYQQILGQGPKLLIQFQNNGVVDDSQLPKDRFSAERLKGVDSTLKIQPAKLEDSAVYLCASSTANTGTFLFFGSGTQLSVL.

The CDR3 loop reads CASSQTGDTQYF. The CDR3, as DNA: TGTGCCAGCAGCCAGACAGGAGATACGCAGTATTTT. The chain uses TRBV7-3 and TRBJ2-3, with D perhaps matching TRBD1 (6 bases). The V gene lost 5 bases and the J gene lost 5 bases, with 8 bases spanning the gap. The CDR3 loop spans 12 amino acids. CDR1 is SGHTA and CDR2 is FQGTGA in the germline V gene.

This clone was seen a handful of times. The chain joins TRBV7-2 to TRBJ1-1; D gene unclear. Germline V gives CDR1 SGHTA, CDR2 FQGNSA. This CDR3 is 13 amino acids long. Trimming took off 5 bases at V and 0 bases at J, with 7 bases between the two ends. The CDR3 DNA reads TGTGCCAGCAGCACGGACGTGAACACTGAAGCTTTCTTT. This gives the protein CASSTDVNTEAFF.

CDR3 loop: CASSSSGTDTQYF. The CDR3 region has the DNA TGTGCCAGCAGTTCCTCGGGTACAGATACGCAGTATTTT. The V and J genes are TRBV7-2 and TRBJ2-3; D not certain. Deletions cut 6 bases from V and 3 bases from J, with 10 bases between. The CDR3 totals 13 residues. Per the germline V gene, CDR1 is SGHTA and CDR2 is FQGNSA.

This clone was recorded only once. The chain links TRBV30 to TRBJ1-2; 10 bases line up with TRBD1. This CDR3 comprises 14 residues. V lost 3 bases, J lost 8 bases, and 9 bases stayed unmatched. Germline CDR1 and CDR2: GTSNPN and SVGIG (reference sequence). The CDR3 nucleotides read TGTGCCTGGAGCCCCGGACAGGGGGGAAGAGGCTACACCTTC. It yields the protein CAWSPGQGGRGYTF. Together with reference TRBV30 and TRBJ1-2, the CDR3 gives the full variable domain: SQTIHQWPATLVQPVGSPLSLECTVEGTSNPNLYWYRQAAGRGLQLLFYSVGIGQISSEVPQNLSASRPQDRQFILSSKKLLLSDSGFYLCAWSPGQGGRGYTFGSGTRLTVV.

DNA of the CDR3: TGCGCCAGCAGCGGAGGGGACTTCCCCTACGAGCAGTACTTC. Its translation is CASSGGDFPYEQYF. The gene calls are TRBV5-1 and TRBJ2-7; D may be TRBD2 (6 bases). CDR3 length: 14 residues. CDR1 and CDR2 from the germline V gene are SGHRS and YFSETQ. The V end lost 4 bases, the J end lost 2 bases, and 13 bases lay between the germline ends.